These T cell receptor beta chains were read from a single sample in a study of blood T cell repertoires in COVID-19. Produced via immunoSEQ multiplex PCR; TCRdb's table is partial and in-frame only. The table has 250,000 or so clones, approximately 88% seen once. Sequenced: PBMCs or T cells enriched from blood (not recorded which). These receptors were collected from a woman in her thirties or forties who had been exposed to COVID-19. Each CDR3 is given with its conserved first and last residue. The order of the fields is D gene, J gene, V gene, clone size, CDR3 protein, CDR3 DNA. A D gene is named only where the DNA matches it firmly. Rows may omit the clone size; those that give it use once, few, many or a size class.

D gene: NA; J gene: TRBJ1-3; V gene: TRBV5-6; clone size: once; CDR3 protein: CASSRLGNRAITGNTIYF; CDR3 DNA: TGTGCCAGCAGCCGATTGGGGAACAGGGCGATCACTGGAAACACCATATATTTT
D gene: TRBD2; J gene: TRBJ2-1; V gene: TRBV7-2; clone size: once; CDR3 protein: CASSLAFSGSVHNEQFF; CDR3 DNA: TGTGCCAGCAGCTTAGCGTTTAGCGGGAGCGTTCACAATGAGCAGTTCTTC
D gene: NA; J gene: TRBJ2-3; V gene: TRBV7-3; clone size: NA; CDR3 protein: CASSLDPYSTDTQYF; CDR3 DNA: TGTGCCAGCAGCTTAGATCCATACTCCACAGATACGCAGTATTTT
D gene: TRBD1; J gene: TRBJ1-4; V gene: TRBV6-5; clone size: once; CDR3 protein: CATGGQGNEKLFF; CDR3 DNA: TGTGCCACCGGGGGACAGGGTAATGAAAAACTGTTTTTT
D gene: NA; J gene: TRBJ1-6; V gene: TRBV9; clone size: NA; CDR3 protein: CASSVGGVGSPLHF; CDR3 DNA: TGTGCCAGCAGCGTGGGGGGAGTCGGTTCACCCCTCCACTTT
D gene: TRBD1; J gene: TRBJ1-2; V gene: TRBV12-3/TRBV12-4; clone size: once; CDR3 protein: CASSVTGLGGYTF; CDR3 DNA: TGTGCCAGCAGCGTGACAGGGCTTGGCGGCTACACCTTC
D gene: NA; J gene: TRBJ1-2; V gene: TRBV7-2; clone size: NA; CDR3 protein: CASSLAPDGWDGYTF; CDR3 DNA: TGTGCCAGCAGCTTAGCCCCAGACGGGTGGGATGGCTACACCTTC
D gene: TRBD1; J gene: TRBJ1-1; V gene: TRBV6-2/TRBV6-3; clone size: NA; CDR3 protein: CASSGDRGRRNTEAFF; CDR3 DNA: TGTGCCAGCAGTGGGGACAGGGGGCGTCGGAACACTGAAGCTTTCTTT
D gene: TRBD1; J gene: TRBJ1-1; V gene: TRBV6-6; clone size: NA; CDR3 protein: CASSRQGPQLEAFF; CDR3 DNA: TGTGCCAGCAGTCGACAGGGGCCCCAACTTGAAGCTTTCTTT
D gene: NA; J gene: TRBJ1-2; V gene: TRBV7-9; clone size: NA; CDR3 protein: CASSSGEGRYGYTF; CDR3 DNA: TGTGCCAGCAGCTCAGGCGAGGGCCGTTATGGCTACACCTTC
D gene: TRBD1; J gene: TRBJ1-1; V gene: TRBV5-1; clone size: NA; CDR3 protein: CASSLAGTGGLTEAFF; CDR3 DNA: TGCGCCAGCAGCTTGGCCGGGACAGGGGGTTTGACTGAAGCTTTCTTT
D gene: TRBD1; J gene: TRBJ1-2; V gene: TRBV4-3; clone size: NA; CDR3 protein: CASSQDQGAVYGYTF; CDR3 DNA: TGCGCCAGCAGCCAAGATCAGGGGGCGGTCTATGGCTACACCTTC
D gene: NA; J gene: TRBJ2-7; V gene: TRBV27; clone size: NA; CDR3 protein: CASSTIRDINEQYF; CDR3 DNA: TGTGCCAGCAGCACTATCCGGGACATCAACGAGCAGTACTTC
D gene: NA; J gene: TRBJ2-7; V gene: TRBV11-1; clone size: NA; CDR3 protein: CASSLDISYEQYF; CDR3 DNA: TGTGCCAGCAGCTTAGACATTTCCTACGAGCAGTACTTC
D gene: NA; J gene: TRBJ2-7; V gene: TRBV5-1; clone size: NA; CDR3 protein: CASSRGDYEQYF; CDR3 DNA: TGCGCCAGCAGTCGCGGGGACTACGAGCAGTACTTC
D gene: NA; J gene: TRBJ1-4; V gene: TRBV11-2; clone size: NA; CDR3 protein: CASSLSPDSTLNEKLFF; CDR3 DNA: TGTGCCAGCAGCTTAAGCCCTGACAGTACTCTTAATGAAAAACTGTTTTTT
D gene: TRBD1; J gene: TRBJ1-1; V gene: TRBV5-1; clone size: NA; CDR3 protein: CASSPEPTGKGAEAFF; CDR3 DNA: TGTGCCAGCAGCCCAGAGCCGACAGGGAAGGGAGCCGAAGCTTTCTTT
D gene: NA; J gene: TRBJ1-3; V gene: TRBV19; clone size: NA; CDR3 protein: CASSISGNTIYF; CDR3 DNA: TGTGCCAGTAGTATTTCAGGAAACACCATATATTTT
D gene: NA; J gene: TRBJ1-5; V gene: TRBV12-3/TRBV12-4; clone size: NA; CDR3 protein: CASSFLGQQPQHF; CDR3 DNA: TGTGCCAGCAGTTTTCTGGGGCAACAGCCCCAGCATTTT
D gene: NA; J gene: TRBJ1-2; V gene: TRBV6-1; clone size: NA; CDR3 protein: CASSVGRDYGYTF; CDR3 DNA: TGTGCCAGCAGTGTCGGCAGGGACTATGGCTACACCTTC
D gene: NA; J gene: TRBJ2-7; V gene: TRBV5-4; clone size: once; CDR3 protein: CASSLDRAYEQYF; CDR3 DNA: TGTGCCAGCAGCTTGGACAGAGCCTACGAGCAGTACTTC
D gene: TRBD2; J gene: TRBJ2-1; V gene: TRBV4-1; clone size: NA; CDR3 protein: CASSQGRAGGSHEQFF; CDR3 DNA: TGCGCCAGCAGCCAAGGGCGCGCGGGAGGGAGCCATGAGCAGTTCTTC
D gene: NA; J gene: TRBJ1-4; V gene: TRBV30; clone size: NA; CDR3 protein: CACHRRGRGEEKLFF; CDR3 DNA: TGTGCCTGCCACCGACGAGGGCGGGGGGAGGAAAAACTGTTTTTT